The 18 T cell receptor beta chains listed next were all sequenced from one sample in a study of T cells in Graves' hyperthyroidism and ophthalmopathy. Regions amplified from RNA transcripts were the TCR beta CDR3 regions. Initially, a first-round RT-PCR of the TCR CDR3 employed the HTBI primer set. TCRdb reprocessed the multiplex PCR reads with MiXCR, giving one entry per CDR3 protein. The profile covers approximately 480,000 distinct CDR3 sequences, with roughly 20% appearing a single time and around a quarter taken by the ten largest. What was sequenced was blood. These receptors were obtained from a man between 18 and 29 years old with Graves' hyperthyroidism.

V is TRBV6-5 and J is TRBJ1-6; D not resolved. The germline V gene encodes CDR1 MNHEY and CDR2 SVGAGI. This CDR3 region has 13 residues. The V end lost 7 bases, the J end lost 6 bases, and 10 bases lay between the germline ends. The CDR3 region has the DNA TGTGCCAGCAAACGAGATATTAATTCACCCCTCCACTTT. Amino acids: CASKRDINSPLHF.

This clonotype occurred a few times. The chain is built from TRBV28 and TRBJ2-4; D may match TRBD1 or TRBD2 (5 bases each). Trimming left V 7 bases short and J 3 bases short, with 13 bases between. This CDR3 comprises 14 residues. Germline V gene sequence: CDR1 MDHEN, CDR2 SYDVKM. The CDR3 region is CASNLGAGKNIQYF. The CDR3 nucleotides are TGTGCCAGCAACTTAGGGGCGGGCAAAAACATTCAGTACTTC.

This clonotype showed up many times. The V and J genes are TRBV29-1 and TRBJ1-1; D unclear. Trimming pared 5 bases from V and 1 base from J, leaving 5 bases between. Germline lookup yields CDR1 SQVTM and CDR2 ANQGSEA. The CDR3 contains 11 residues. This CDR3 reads CSVPPNTEAFF. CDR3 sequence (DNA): TGCAGCGTTCCCCCGAACACTGAAGCTTTCTTT.

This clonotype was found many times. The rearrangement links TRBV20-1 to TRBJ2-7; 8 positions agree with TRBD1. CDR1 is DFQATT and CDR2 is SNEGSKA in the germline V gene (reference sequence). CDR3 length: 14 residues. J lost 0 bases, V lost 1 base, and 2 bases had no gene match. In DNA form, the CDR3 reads TGCAGTGCTAGAGGGGGACAGGTCTCCTACGAGCAGTACTTC. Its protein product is CSARGGQVSYEQYF.

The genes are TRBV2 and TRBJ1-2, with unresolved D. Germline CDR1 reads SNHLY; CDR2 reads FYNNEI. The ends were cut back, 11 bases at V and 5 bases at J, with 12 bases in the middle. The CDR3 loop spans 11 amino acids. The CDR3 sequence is CACELFYGYTF. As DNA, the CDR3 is TGTGCCTGCGAGCTTTTTTATGGCTACACCTTC.

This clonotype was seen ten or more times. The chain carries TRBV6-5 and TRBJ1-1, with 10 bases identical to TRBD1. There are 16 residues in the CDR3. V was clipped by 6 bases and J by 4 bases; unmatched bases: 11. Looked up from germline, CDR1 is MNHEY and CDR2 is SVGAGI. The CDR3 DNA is TGTGCCAGCAGCGGGGTTTTGACAGGGGGCCGCACTGAAGCTTTCTTT. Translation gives CASSGVLTGGRTEAFF.

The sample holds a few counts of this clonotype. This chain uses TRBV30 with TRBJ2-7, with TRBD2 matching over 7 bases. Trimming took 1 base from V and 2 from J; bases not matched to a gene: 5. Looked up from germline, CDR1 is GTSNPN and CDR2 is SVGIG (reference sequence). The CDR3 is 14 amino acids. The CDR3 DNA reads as TGTGCCTGGAGTGATGCGGGGGAGACCTACGAGCAGTACTTC. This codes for CAWSDAGETYEQYF.

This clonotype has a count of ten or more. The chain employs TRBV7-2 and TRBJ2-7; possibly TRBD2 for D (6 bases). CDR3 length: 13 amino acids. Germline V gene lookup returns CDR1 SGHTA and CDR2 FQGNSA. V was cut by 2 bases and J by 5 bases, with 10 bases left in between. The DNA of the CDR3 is TGTGCCAGCAGCTTAACGACTAGAAACGAGCAGTACTTC. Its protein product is CASSLTTRNEQYF.

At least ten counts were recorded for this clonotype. The CDR3 nucleotides read TGTGCCAGCAGTTTCCCCCAAAATCAGCCCCAGCATTTT. Residues: CASSFPQNQPQHF. V is TRBV28 and J is TRBJ1-5; no clear D gene. Germline V gene sequence: CDR1 MDHEN, CDR2 SYDVKM. This CDR3 is 13 amino acids long. V dropped 3 bases and J dropped 4 bases, with 7 bases sitting between them. The full variable domain, its missing parts supplied by reference TRBV28 and TRBJ1-5, is DVKVTQSSRYLVKRTGEKVFLECVQDMDHENMFWYRQDPGLGLRLIYFSYDVKMKEKGDIPEGYSVSREKKERFSLILESASTNQTSMYLCASSFPQNQPQHFGDGTRLSIL.

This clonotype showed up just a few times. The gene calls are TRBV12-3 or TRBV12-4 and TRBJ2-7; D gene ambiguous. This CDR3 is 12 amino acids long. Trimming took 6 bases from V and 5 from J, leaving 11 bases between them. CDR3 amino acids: CASRTLGDEQYF. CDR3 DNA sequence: TGTGCCAGCAGGACGTTAGGCGACGAGCAGTACTTC.

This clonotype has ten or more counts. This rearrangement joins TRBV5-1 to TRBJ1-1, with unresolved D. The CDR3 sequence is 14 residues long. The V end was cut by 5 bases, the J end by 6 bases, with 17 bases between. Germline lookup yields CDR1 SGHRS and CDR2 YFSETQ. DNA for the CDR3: TGCGCCAGCAGTCATAGCGACCCAACCGCTGAAGCTTTCTTT. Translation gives CASSHSDPTAEAFF.

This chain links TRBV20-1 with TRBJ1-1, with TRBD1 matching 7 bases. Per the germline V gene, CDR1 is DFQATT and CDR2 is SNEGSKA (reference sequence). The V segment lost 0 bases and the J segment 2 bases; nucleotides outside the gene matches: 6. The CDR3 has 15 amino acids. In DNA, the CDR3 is TGCAGTGCTAGAGATCTTACAGGGGATAACACTGAAGCTTTCTTT. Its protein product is CSARDLTGDNTEAFF.

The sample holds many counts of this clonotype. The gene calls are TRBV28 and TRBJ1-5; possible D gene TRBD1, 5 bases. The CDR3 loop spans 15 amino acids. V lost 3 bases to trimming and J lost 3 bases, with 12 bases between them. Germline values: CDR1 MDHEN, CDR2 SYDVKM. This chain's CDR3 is CASSLGGDNNQPQHF. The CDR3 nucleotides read TGTGCCAGCAGTTTGGGAGGGGATAACAATCAGCCCCAGCATTTT.

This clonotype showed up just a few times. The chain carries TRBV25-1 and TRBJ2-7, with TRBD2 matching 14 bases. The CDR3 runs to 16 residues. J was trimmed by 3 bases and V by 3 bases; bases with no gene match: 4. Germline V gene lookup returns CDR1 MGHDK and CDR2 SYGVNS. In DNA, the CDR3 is TGTGCCAGCAGTGATAGGGGGACTAGCGGGAGCTACGAGCAGTACTTC. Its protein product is CASSDRGTSGSYEQYF.

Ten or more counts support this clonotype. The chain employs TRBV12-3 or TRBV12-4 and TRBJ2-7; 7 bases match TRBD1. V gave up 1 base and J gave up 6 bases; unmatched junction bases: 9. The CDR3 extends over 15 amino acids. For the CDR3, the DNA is TGTGCCAGCAGTTTAGTTGGGACAGAGGCCCGCGAGCAGTACTTC. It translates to CASSLVGTEAREQYF.

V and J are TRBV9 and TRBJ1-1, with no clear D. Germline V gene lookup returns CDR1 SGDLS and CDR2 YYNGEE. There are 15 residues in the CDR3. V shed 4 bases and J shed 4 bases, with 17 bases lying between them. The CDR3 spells CASSPAGPRGTEAFF. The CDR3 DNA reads TGTGCCAGCAGCCCAGCCGGGCCCCGGGGCACTGAAGCTTTCTTT. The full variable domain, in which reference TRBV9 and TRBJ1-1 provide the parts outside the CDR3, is DSGVTQTPKHLITATGQRVTLRCSPRSGDLSVYWYQQSLDQGLQFLIQYYNGEERAKGNILERFSAQQFPDLHSELNLSSLELGDSALYFCASSPAGPRGTEAFFGQGTRLTVV.

CDR3 sequence (DNA): TGTGCCAGCAGTTTCCTCCTAGCGGGGGACATTCAGTACTTC. Translated, it gives CASSFLLAGDIQYF. This sequence joins TRBV28 and TRBJ2-4; 10 bases align to TRBD2. The length of the CDR3 is 14 residues. Trimming took 3 bases from V and 8 from J; bases not matched to a gene: 4. CDR1 and CDR2 from the germline V gene are MDHEN and SYDVKM.

As DNA, the CDR3 is TGTGCCACCACCGGGACAAAGTACGAGCAGTACTTC. Its translation: CATTGTKYEQYF. The rearrangement links TRBV30 to TRBJ2-7; the D gene is possibly TRBD1 (6 bases). The CDR3 covers 12 residues. Trimming pared 8 bases from V and 4 bases from J, leaving 15 bases between. The germline CDR1 and CDR2 sequences are GTSNPN and SVGIG (reference sequence).